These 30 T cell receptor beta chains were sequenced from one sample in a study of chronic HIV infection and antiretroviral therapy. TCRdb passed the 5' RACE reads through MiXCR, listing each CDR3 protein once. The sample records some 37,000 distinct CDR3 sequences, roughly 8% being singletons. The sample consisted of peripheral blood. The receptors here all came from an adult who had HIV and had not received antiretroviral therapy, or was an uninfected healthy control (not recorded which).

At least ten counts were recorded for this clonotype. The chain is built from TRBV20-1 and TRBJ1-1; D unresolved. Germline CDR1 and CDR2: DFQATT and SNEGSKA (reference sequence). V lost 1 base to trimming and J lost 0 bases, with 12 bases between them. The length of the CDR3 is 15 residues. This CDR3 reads CSARGSPALNTEAFF. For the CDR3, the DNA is TGCAGTGCTAGAGGGTCTCCTGCATTGAACACTGAAGCTTTCTTT.

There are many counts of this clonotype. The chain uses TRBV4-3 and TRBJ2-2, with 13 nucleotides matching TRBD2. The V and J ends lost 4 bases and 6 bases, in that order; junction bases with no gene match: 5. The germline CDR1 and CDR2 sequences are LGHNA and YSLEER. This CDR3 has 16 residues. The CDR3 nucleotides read TGCGCCAGCAGCCGTAGGACTAGCGGGAGTTCCGGGGAGCTGTTTTTT. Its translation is CASSRRTSGSSGELFF.

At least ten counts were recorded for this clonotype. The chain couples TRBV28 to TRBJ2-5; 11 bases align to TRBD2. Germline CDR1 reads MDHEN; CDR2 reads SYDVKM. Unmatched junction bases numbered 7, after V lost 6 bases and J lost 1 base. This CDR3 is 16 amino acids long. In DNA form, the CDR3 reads TGTGCCAGCAGCCCGGGACTAGCGGATTTCCAAGAGACCCAGTACTTC. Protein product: CASSPGLADFQETQYF.

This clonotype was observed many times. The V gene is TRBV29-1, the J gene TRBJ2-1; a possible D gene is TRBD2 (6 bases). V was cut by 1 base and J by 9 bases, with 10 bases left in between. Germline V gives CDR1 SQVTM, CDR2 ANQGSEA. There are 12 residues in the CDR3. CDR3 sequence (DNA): TGCAGCGTTGAAGCGGGAGTGGTTGAGCAGTTCTTC. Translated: CSVEAGVVEQFF.

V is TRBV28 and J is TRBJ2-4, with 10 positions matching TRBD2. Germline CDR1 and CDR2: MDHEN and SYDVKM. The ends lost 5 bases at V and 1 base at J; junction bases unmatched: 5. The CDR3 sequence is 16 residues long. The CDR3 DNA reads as TGTGCCAGCAGTATTCTTAGCGGGAGGGCCAAAAACATTCAGTACTTC. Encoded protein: CASSILSGRAKNIQYF.

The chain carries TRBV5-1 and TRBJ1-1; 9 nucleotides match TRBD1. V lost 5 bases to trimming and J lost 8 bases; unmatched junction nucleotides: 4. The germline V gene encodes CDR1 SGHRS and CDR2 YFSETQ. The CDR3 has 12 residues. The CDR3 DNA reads TGCGCCAGCAGGGGGACAGGGTTGGAAGCTTTCTTT. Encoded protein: CASRGTGLEAFF.

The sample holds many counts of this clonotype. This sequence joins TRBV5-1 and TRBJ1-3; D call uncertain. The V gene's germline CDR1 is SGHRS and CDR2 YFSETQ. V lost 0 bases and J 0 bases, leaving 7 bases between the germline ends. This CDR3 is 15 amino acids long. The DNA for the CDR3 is TGCGCCAGCAGCTTGGGGGGAAGCTCTGGAAACACCATATATTTT. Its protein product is CASSLGGSSGNTIYF.

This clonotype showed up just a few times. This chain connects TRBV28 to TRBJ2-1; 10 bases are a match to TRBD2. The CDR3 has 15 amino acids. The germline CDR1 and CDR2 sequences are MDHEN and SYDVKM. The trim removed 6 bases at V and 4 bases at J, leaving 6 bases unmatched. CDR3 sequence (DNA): TGTGCCAGCAGGCCTCTAGCGGGAGAATACAATGAGCAGTTCTTC. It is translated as CASRPLAGEYNEQFF.

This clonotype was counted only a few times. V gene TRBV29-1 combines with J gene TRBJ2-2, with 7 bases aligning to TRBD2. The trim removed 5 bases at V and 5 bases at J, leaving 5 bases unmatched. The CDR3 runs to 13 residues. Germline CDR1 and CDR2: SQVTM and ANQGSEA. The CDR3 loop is CSVRLAGTGELFF. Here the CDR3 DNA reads TGCAGCGTTAGACTAGCAGGGACCGGGGAGCTGTTTTTT.

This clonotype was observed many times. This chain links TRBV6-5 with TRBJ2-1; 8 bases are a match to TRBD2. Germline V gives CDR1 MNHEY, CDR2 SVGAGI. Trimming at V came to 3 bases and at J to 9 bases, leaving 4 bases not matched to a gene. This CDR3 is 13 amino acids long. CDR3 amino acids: CASSYTSGSEQFF. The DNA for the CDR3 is TGTGCCAGCAGTTATACTAGCGGCAGTGAGCAGTTCTTC.

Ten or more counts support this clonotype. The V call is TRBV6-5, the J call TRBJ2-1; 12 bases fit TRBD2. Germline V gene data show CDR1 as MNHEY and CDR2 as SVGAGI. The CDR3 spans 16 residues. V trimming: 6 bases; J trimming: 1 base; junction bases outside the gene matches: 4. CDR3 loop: CASRILAGGSYNEQFF. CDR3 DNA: TGTGCCAGCAGAATACTAGCGGGAGGATCCTACAATGAGCAGTTCTTC.

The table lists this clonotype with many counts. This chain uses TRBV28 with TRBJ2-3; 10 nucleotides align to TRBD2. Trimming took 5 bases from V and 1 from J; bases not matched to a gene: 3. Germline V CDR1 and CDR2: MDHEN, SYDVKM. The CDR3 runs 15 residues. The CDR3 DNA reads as TGTGCCAGCAGTCTAGCGGGAGCCGGCACAGATACGCAGTATTTT. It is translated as CASSLAGAGTDTQYF.

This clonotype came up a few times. For the CDR3, the DNA is TGTGCCAGCAGTGAAGTGGACACCGAAGTGGGCGAGCAGTACTTC. The encoded protein is CASSEVDTEVGEQYF. The J gene is TRBJ2-7, the V gene TRBV2; tentative D call: TRBD1 (5 bases). The germline V and J ends were trimmed by 1 base and 6 bases, with 16 bases remaining between them. The CDR3 extends over 15 amino acids. Germline V gene lookup returns CDR1 SNHLY and CDR2 FYNNEI.

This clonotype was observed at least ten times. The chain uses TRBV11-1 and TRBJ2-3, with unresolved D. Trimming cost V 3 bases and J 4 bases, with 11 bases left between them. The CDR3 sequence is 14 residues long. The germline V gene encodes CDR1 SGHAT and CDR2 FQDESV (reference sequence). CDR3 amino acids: CASSFNRVADTQYF. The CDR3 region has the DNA TGTGCCAGCAGCTTCAATAGGGTCGCAGATACGCAGTATTTT.

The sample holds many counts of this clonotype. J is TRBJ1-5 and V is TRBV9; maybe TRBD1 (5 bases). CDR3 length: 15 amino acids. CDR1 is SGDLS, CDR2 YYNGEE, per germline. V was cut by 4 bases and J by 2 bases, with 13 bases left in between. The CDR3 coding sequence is TGTGCCAGCAGCATAGACAGTGGGGGCAATCAGCCCCAGCATTTT. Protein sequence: CASSIDSGGNQPQHF.

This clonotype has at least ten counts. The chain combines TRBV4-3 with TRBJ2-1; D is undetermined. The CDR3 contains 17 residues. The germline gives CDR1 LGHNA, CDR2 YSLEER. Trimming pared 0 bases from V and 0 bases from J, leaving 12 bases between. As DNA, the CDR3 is TGCGCCAGCAGCCAAGATCTTGGTCAGTCCTCCTACAATGAGCAGTTCTTC. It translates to CASSQDLGQSSYNEQFF.

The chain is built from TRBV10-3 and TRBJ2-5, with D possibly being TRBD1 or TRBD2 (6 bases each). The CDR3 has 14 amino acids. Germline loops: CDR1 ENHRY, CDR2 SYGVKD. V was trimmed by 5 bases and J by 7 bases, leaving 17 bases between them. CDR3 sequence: CAISYGGPGVTQYF. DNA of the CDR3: TGTGCCATCAGTTATGGGGGGCCCGGGGTGACCCAGTACTTC.

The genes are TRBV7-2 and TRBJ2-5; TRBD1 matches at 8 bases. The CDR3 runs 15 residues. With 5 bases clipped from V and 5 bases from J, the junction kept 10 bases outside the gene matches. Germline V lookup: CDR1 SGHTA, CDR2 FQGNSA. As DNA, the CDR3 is TGTGCCAGCAGCCCCCCGGACAGGGTCGGGGAGACCCAGTACTTC. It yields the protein CASSPPDRVGETQYF.

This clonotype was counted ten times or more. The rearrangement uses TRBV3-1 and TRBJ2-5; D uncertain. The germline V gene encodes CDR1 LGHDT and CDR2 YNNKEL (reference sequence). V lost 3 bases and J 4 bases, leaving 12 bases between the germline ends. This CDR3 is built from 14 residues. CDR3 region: CASSHQGSRETQYF. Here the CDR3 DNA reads TGTGCCAGCAGCCATCAAGGGTCCCGAGAGACCCAGTACTTC.

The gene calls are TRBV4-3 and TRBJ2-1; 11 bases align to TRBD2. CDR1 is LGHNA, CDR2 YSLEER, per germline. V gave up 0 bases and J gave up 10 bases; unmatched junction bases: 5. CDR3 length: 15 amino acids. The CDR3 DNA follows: TGCGCCAGCAGCCAAGAAGTAGCGGGAGGGTTGGAGCAGTTCTTC. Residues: CASSQEVAGGLEQFF.

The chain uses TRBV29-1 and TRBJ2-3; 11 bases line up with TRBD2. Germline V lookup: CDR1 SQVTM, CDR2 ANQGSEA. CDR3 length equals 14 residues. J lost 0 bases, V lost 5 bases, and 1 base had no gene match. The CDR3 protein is CSVRTSGSTDTQYF. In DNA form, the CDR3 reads TGCAGCGTTCGGACTAGCGGGAGCACAGATACGCAGTATTTT.

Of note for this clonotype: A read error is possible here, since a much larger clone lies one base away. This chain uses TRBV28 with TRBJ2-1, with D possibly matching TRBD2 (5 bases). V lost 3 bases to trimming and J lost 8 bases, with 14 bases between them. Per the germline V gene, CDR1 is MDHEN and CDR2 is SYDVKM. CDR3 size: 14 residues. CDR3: CASSFSGVSDEQFF. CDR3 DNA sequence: TGTGCCAGCAGTTTTTCCGGGGTTAGCGATGAGCAGTTCTTC.

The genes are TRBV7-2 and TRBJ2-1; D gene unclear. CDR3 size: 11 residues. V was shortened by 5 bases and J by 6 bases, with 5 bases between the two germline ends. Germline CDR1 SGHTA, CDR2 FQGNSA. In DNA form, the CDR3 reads TGTGCCAGCAGCGGCGTCAATGAGCAGTTCTTC. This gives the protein CASSGVNEQFF.

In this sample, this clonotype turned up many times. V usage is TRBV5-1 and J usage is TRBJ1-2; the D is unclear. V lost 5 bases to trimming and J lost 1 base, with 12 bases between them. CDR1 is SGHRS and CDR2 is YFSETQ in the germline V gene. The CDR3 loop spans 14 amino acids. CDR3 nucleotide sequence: TGCGCCAGCAGTTCGTCGGAGGTTAACTATGGCTACACCTTC. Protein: CASSSSEVNYGYTF.

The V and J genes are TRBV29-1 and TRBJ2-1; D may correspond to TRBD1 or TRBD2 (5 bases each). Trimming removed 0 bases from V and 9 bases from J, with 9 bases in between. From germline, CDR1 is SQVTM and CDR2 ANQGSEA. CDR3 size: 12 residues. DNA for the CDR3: TGCAGCGTTGAAGAGCCGGGGCTTGAGCAGTTCTTC. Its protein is CSVEEPGLEQFF.

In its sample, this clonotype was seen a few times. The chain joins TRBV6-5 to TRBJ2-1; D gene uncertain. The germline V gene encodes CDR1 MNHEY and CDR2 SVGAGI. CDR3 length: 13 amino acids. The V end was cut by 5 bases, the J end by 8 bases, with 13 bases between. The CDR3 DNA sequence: TGTGCCAGCAGTCGCACCGCGGAAGATGAGCAGTTCTTC. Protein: CASSRTAEDEQFF.

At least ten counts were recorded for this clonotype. CDR3 sequence: CASNEGGGGETQYF. For the CDR3, the DNA is TGCGCCAGCAACGAGGGCGGGGGAGGGGAGACCCAGTACTTC. V and J are TRBV10-2 and TRBJ2-5, with TRBD2 matching over 7 bases. V trimming: 7 bases; J trimming: 5 bases; junction bases outside the gene matches: 10. Germline V gene sequence: CDR1 WSHSY, CDR2 SAAADI. The CDR3 is 14 residues long.

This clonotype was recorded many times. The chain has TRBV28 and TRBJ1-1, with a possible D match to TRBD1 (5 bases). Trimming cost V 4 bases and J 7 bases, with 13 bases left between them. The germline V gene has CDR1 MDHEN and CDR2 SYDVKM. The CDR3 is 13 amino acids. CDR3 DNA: TGTGCCAGCAGTTCCGCGGGGGGGAGTGAAGCTTTCTTT. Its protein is CASSSAGGSEAFF.

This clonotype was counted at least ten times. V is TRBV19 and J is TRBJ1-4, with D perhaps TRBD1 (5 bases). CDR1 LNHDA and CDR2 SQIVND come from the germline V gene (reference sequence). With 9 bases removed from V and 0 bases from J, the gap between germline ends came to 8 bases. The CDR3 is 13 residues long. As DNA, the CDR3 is TGTGCCAGCCGGACATCAACTAATGAAAAACTGTTTTTT. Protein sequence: CASRTSTNEKLFF.

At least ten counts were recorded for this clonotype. The CDR3 loop reads CAISEGEADTQYF. CDR3 in DNA: TGTGCCATCAGTGAAGGGGAGGCAGATACGCAGTATTTT. The rearrangement links TRBV10-3 to TRBJ2-3; TRBD2 might be the D (6 bases). The CDR3 is 13 residues long. The V end lost 3 bases, the J end lost 4 bases, and 8 bases lay between the germline ends. The V gene's germline CDR1 is ENHRY and CDR2 SYGVKD.